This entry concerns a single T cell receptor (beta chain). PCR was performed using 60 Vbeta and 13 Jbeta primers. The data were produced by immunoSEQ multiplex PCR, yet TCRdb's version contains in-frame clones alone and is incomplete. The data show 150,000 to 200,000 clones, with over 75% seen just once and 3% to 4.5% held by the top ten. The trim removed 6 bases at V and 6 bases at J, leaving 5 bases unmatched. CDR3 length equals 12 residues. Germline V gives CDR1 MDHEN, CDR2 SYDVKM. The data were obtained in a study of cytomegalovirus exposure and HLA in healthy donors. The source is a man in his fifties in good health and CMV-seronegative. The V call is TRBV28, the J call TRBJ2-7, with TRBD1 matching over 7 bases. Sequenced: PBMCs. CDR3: CASRDTGAEQYF. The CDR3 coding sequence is TGTGCCAGCAGGGATACAGGGGCCGAGCAGTACTTC. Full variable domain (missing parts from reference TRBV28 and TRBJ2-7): DVKVTQSSRYLVKRTGEKVFLECVQDMDHENMFWYRQDPGLGLRLIYFSYDVKMKEKGDIPEGYSVSREKKERFSLILESASTNQTSMYLCASRDTGAEQYFGPGTRLTVT.